A selection of T cell receptor beta chains follows, all from one sample in a study of vaccination and CD4 T cells after COVID-19. These TCRs are of unknown antigen specificity. TCRdb reprocessed the PCR reads with MiXCR, giving one entry per CDR3 protein. This sample has about 8,900 distinct CDR3 sequences, with under 65% found just once. Sequencing used CD4+ T cells from blood, cultured in vitro. These receptors originate from a human donor who had recovered from COVID-19. Each CDR3 is given with its conserved first and last residue. D genes are given only for firm matches. Only some rows state a clone size, as once, few, many or a class for expanded clones.

d_call | j_call | v_call | clone_size | cdr3_aa | cdr3_nt
- | TRBJ2-1 | TRBV2 | - | CASTESNHNEQFF | TGTGCCAGCACGGAGAGTAACCACAATGAGCAGTTCTTC
- | TRBJ1-5 | TRBV2 | few | CASSGMKVAPQHF | TGTGCCAGCAGTGGAATGAAAGTGGCGCCCCAGCATTTT
- | TRBJ2-7 | TRBV4-3 | - | CASSQDAQTPYEQYF | TGCGCCAGCAGCCAAGATGCCCAGACCCCTTACGAGCAGTACTTC
- | TRBJ2-7 | TRBV7-6 | - | CASSPRILSYEQYF | TGTGCCAGCAGCCCGCGGATCCTCTCCTACGAGCAGTACTTC
- | TRBJ1-6 | TRBV28 | - | CASSLKGTNSPLHF | TGTGCCAGCAGTTTAAAGGGGACTAATTCACCCCTCCACTTT
- | TRBJ1-6 | TRBV19 | - | CASSIAPFRERNSPLHF | TGTGCCAGTAGTATAGCCCCCTTTCGGGAAAGGAATTCACCCCTCCACTTT
- | TRBJ1-5 | TRBV6-1 | - | CASSGAMGWEPSNQPQHF | TGTGCCAGCAGTGGGGCCATGGGGTGGGAACCAAGCAATCAGCCCCAGCATTTT
- | TRBJ2-3 | TRBV6-5 | - | CASSYGRGDTQYF | TGTGCCAGCAGTTATGGGCGGGGAGATACGCAGTATTTT
- | TRBJ1-5 | TRBV20-1 | - | CSARDLASGGDRNQPQHF | TGCAGTGCTAGAGATCTGGCGTCTGGGGGGGATAGGAATCAGCCCCAGCATTTT
TRBD1 | TRBJ1-2 | TRBV7-2 | - | CASSLPGQGFGYTF | TGTGCCAGCAGCCTACCGGGACAGGGTTTTGGCTACACCTTC
TRBD1 | TRBJ2-7 | TRBV7-9 | - | CASSPHIGTGRYEQYF | TGTGCCAGCAGCCCTCACATCGGGACAGGGCGTTACGAGCAGTACTTC
- | TRBJ2-7 | TRBV11-3 | - | CASSLGTSYEQYF | TGTGCCAGCAGCTTAGGCACCTCCTACGAGCAGTACTTC
- | TRBJ2-4 | TRBV27 | - | CANSRTGTAKNIQYF | TGTGCCAACAGTCGTACAGGGACTGCCAAAAACATTCAGTACTTC
TRBD1 | TRBJ1-5 | TRBV20-1 | - | CSARAGTASNQPQHF | TGCAGTGCTAGAGCCGGGACAGCTTCCAATCAGCCCCAGCATTTT
- | TRBJ2-5 | TRBV7-3 | once | CASSLSGQETQYF | TGTGCCAGCAGCTTAAGCGGCCAAGAGACCCAGTACTTC